This T cell receptor (beta chain) is drawn from a study of CD8+ T cells in alopecia areata. The study's findings and limits: A great number of expanded lesional clones endured in scalp and blood during tofacitinib. Among the top 100, expanded CD8+ clones, as well as scalp clonality, were significantly decreased by tofacitinib.

Documented treatment: oral pan-JAK inhibitor, 5-10 mg twice daily. Germline V CDR1 and CDR2: MGHRA, YSYEKL. Trimming took 0 bases from V and 5 from J, leaving 5 bases between them. The CDR3 spans 13 residues. RNA was isolated and reverse transcribed to cDNA, the sequencing template. Sequenced by immunoSEQ multiplex PCR; TCRdb stores in-frame clones only, minus some. Here the sample spans hundreds of thousands of clones, 58% being singletons. As regards this clone: Its target is not known.

The sequencing here drew on CD4+ T cells sorted from blood, taken at week 24, from a patient treated with tofacitinib. The chain recombines TRBV4-1 with TRBJ1-5, with D unclear. The sequence was obtained from a human donor with alopecia areata. CDR3 protein: CASSQDADQPQHF. The CDR3 DNA sequence: TGCGCCAGCAGCCAAGATGCGGATCAGCCCCAGCATTTT.